The clone carrying this T cell receptor (beta chain) has a handful of counts. Antigen: not known. These data come from a study of shared clonotypes between healthy human individuals. Study background: The study used three CD4 naive, three CD4 memory, two CD8 naive and one CD8 memory plate per donor.

The CDR3 consists of 18 residues. Germline values: CDR1 MNHNS, CDR2 SASEGT. V lost 4 bases and J lost 2; bases outside the gene matches: 10. The study ran the assay at deep level. TCRdb's copy holds only in-frame clones and misses some; the assay was immunoSEQ multiplex PCR. The repertoire consists of approximately 980,000 clones, with around three quarters occurring once and the leading ten covering approximately 1.5%. Whole-study results and caveats: A few donors held roughly 5% of naive CD4 clonotypes in common. Inspection by rarefaction showed sorted-subset sequencing to be incomplete despite large depth.

The chain employs TRBV6-1 and TRBJ2-1; 11 bases are a match to TRBD2. The receptor was isolated from a man aged 18 to 35 in good health. Material: memory CD4+ T cells sorted from blood. The subset denotes: CD45RA-negative fraction. As DNA, the CDR3 is TGTGCCAGCAGTGCCGGGGGGCTAGCGGGAGGAACCTACAATGAGCAGTTCTTC. It yields the protein CASSAGGLAGGTYNEQFF.